This T cell receptor beta chain comes out of a study of CD8 T cells in ankylosing spondylitis. TCRdb processed the 5' RACE reads anew with MiXCR; each CDR3 protein has one entry. Of 39,000 or so distinct CDR3 sequences in the sample, 3% were seen once. Ten or more counts support this clonotype. V trimming: 4 bases; J trimming: 0 bases; junction bases outside the gene matches: 3. Per germline, CDR1 SGDLS and CDR2 YYNGEE. The CDR3 has 16 amino acids. Sequenced material: blood, either unsorted or a sorted T cell fraction (not recorded which). The chain is built from TRBV9 and TRBJ2-3; 12 bases are shared with TRBD2. The sequence was collected from a male donor with ankylosing spondylitis or in good health (not recorded which). The CDR3 bases are TGTGCCAGCAGCACTAGCGGGGGGACTAGCACAGATACGCAGTATTTT. Amino acid sequence: CASSTSGGTSTDTQYF.